Below, 26 T cell receptor beta chains from the same sample are listed, as sequenced in a study of glioma-infiltrating T cells. TCR alpha and beta CDR3 regions were amplified from RNA using iRepertoire nested multiplex PCR. One entry per CDR3 protein results from TCRdb running MiXCR on the multiplex PCR reads. Counted here are around 170,000 distinct CDR3 sequences, over 40% occurring once; the ten biggest clones make up about 5.2%. Specimen: glioma tissue, nonneoplastic brain tissue, or PBMCs (not recorded which). The receptors shown here come from a human donor with low-grade glioma or glioblastoma, undergoing nonglioma brain surgery, or in good health (not recorded which).

This clonotype was picked up many times. The chain couples TRBV7-6 to TRBJ2-5, with D tentatively TRBD2 (5 bases). CDR1 SGHVS and CDR2 FNYEAQ come from the germline V gene. The CDR3 sequence is 13 residues long. V lost 5 bases and J lost 1, with 8 bases in between. The DNA for the CDR3 is TGTGCCAGCAGCCAGGACTTCCAAGAGACCCAGTACTTC. Encoded protein: CASSQDFQETQYF. The whole variable domain, filled in from reference TRBV7-6 and TRBJ2-5, reads GAGVSQSPRYKVTKRGQDVALRCDPISGHVSLYWYRQALGQGPEFLTYFNYEAQQDKSGLPNDRFSAERPEGSISTLTIQRTEQRDSAMYRCASSQDFQETQYFGPGTRLLVL.

For this clonotype: A much larger clone lies a single base off, so this may be a read error. The conserved phenylalanine or tryptophan is not found at the CDR3 terminus, so this likely reflects a read error. The CDR3 spells CASSSDRSAYGYTI. The DNA for the CDR3 is TGTGCCAGCAGTTCAGACAGGTCGGCCTATGGCTACACCATC. The rearrangement links TRBV28 to TRBJ1-2; possible D gene TRBD1, 6 bases. Per the germline V gene, CDR1 is MDHEN and CDR2 is SYDVKM. This CDR3 is built from 14 residues. The V gene lost 4 bases and the J gene lost 4 bases, with 13 bases spanning the gap.

J is TRBJ1-2 and V is TRBV10-3, with a tentative D call TRBD1 (5 bases). The CDR3 extends over 16 amino acids. Per the germline V gene, CDR1 is ENHRY and CDR2 is SYGVKD. Trimming pared 3 bases from V and 8 bases from J, leaving 22 bases between. CDR3 protein: CAISDPGEGNVGGYTF. DNA of the CDR3: TGTGCCATCAGTGACCCGGGGGAAGGGAACGTTGGGGGCTACACCTTC.

The J gene is TRBJ2-1, the V gene TRBV29-1; the D gene is possibly TRBD1 (5 bases). CDR3 size: 16 residues. V dropped 3 bases and J dropped 4 bases, with 19 bases sitting between them. Germline V CDR1 and CDR2: SQVTM, ANQGSEA. The CDR3 spells CSVDLLSWGNYNEQFF. The CDR3 DNA sequence: TGCAGCGTTGACCTCCTCAGTTGGGGCAATTACAATGAGCAGTTCTTC.

This chain connects TRBV29-1 to TRBJ2-2; TRBD2 is a possible D gene (5 bases). V lost 5 bases and J lost 4, with 14 bases in between. The CDR3 is 14 amino acids. Looked up from germline, CDR1 is SQVTM and CDR2 is ANQGSEA. For the CDR3, the DNA is TGCAGCGTTTTTTGGAGCGGAACCACCGGGGAGCTGTTTTTT. Its translation is CSVFWSGTTGELFF.

A note on this clonotype: This could be a read error, since a much larger clone is one nucleotide away. CDR3 sequence: CTLKRGQTQEAFF. CDR3 sequence (DNA): TGTACCCTCAAGCGAGGACAGACCCAAGAAGCTTTCTTT. The genes are TRBV2 and TRBJ1-1, with a tentative D call TRBD1 (6 bases). The germline CDR1 and CDR2 sequences are SNHLY and FYNNEI. This CDR3 has 13 amino acids.

Worth noting for this clonotype: A clone one base away is much larger, so this may be a read error. The chain uses TRBV28 and TRBJ1-3; D remains unclear. V was clipped by 7 bases and J by 0 bases, with 7 bases between them. The CDR3 spans 13 residues. CDR1 MDHEN and CDR2 SYDVKM come from the germline V gene. The CDR3 here is CASKRTSGNTIYF. For the CDR3, the DNA is TGTGCCAGCAAAAGGACCTCTGGAAACACCATATATTTT.

Details on this clonotype: A much larger clone is a single base away; this may be a read error. This chain connects TRBV20-1 to TRBJ2-3, with 11 bases identical to TRBD2. The length of the CDR3 is 17 residues. After removal of 0 bases from V and 4 bases from J, the junction contained 9 bases not matched to a gene. Per germline, CDR1 DFQATT and CDR2 SNEGSKA (reference sequence). CDR3 sequence reads: CSARDTGSSGRADTQYF. As DNA, the CDR3 is TGCAGTGCTAGAGACACCGGGAGTAGCGGGAGGGCAGATACGCAGTATTTT.

This clonotype was picked up many times. The chain links TRBV24-1 to TRBJ2-3; the D gene is possibly TRBD1 (6 bases). Deletions cut 2 bases from V and 2 bases from J, with 13 bases between. This CDR3 comprises 16 residues. Germline values: CDR1 KGHDR, CDR2 SFDVKD. The CDR3 sequence: CATSDSITGNTDTQYF. The CDR3 nucleotides read TGTGCCACCAGTGATTCCATCACAGGGAACACAGATACGCAGTATTTT.

This clonotype was detected ten times or more. V and J are TRBV10-3 and TRBJ1-3, with 8 positions matching TRBD1. Germline CDR1 and CDR2: ENHRY and SYGVKD. The CDR3 covers 16 residues. V gave up 2 bases and J gave up 0 bases; unmatched junction bases: 3. The CDR3 nucleotides are TGTGCCATCAGTGAGGGACAGGGTGTCTCTGGAAACACCATATATTTT. Protein: CAISEGQGVSGNTIYF.

The V call is TRBV5-4, the J call TRBJ2-1, with D possibly matching TRBD1 (5 bases). The CDR3 is 15 amino acids. Trimming pared 1 base from V and 0 bases from J, leaving 8 bases between. Germline assignment: CDR1 SGHNT and CDR2 YYREEE (reference sequence). CDR3 sequence reads: CASSLSQGSYNEQFF. CDR3 nucleotide sequence: TGTGCCAGCAGCTTGTCCCAGGGCTCCTACAATGAGCAGTTCTTC.

The table lists this clonotype with a few counts. The conserved closing phenylalanine or tryptophan is absent in this CDR3, likely reflecting a read error. This chain connects TRBV20-1 to TRBJ2-1; weak D call: TRBD2 (5 bases). The CDR3 has 13 residues. Per the germline V gene, CDR1 is DFQATT and CDR2 is SNEGSKA (reference sequence). Written as DNA, the CDR3 is TGTAGTGCTAGCCGAAGCTCCTACAATGAGCAGTTCTCC. It specifies CSASRSSYNEQFS.

The chain couples TRBV3-1 to TRBJ2-3, with 8 bases identical to TRBD2. The V segment lost 3 bases and the J segment 2 bases; nucleotides outside the gene matches: 10. The CDR3 loop spans 17 amino acids. Germline V gene lookup returns CDR1 LGHDT and CDR2 YNNKEL (reference sequence). CDR3 DNA: TGTGCCAGCAGCCATTACCTAGCGGGCCTTTCCACAGATACGCAGTATTTT. The encoded protein is CASSHYLAGLSTDTQYF.

This clonotype was observed a handful of times. The gene calls are TRBV9 and TRBJ1-6, with D maybe TRBD1 (5 bases). The CDR3 is 16 amino acids. CDR1 and CDR2 from the germline V gene are SGDLS and YYNGEE. Trimming pared 3 bases from V and 5 bases from J, leaving 15 bases between. CDR3 loop: CASSARTGQDNSPLHF. CDR3 DNA sequence: TGTGCCAGCAGCGCCCGGACGGGGCAGGATAATTCACCCCTCCACTTT.

This clonotype was found a few times. The genes are TRBV24-1 and TRBJ2-6; D uncertain. V shed 4 bases and J shed 0 bases, with 3 bases lying between them. This CDR3 is 14 amino acids long. The germline V gene has CDR1 KGHDR and CDR2 SFDVKD. The CDR3 bases are TGTGCCACCAGTGAGGACTCTGGGGCCAACGTCCTGACTTTC. This sequence encodes CATSEDSGANVLTF.

This clonotype was picked up many times. This chain joins TRBV6-1 and TRBJ2-3, with a weak D call TRBD1 (6 bases). Germline V gene data show CDR1 as MNHNS and CDR2 as SASEGT. Deletions cut 6 bases from V and 3 bases from J, with 13 bases between. The CDR3 is made up of 14 amino acids. The CDR3 DNA reads as TGTGCCAGCAGGCCGGGACAACCTACAGATACGCAGTATTTT. It translates to CASRPGQPTDTQYF.

As regards this clonotype: A read error is possible here, since a much larger clone lies one base away. The rearrangement uses TRBV28 and TRBJ2-5, with 9 positions matching TRBD1. Germline V CDR1 and CDR2: MDHEN, SYDVKM. The CDR3 has 13 amino acids. The CDR3 coding sequence is TGTGCCAGCAGATCTACAGGGGGCGAGACCAAGTACTTC. As protein: CASRSTGGETKYF.

J is TRBJ1-4 and V is TRBV2; 8 nucleotides line up with TRBD1. CDR3 length equals 17 residues. V shed 7 bases, J shed 0 bases, and the junction held 10 bases outside the gene matches. CDR1 is SNHLY, CDR2 FYNNEI, per germline. The CDR3 here is CASTTDRALATNEKLFF. CDR3 in DNA: TGTGCCAGCACCACGGACAGGGCCCTTGCAACTAATGAAAAACTGTTTTTT. Full variable domain (remainder filled in from reference TRBV2 and TRBJ1-4): EPEVTQTPSHQVTQMGQEVILRCVPISNHLYFYWYRQILGQKVEFLVSFYNNEISEKSEIFDDQFSVERPDGSNFTLKIRSTKLEDSAMYFCASTTDRALATNEKLFFGSGTQLSVL.

This clonotype was observed many times. The DNA of the CDR3 is TGTGCCAGCAGGGAGCCCCTGACGCACACCGGGGAGCTGTTTTTT. Its translation is CASREPLTHTGELFF. J is TRBJ2-2 and V is TRBV6-1, with no clear D. This CDR3 is built from 15 residues. V was cut by 6 bases and J by 3 bases, with 14 bases left in between. Germline V gene lookup returns CDR1 MNHNS and CDR2 SASEGT.

Details on this clonotype: A single base separates this from a much larger clone, so it may be a read error. The V and J genes are TRBV3-1 and TRBJ2-5, with D possibly TRBD1 on 5 matching bases. The length of the CDR3 is 14 residues. Germline values: CDR1 LGHDT, CDR2 YNNKEL (reference sequence). The CDR3 region is CASSEEPGKETQYF. In DNA, the CDR3 is TGTGCCAGCAGCGAAGAACCAGGGAAAGAGACCCAGTACTTC.

The V and J genes are TRBV5-6 and TRBJ1-3; D is uncertain. The CDR3 length is 15 residues. The V gene's germline CDR1 is SGHDT and CDR2 YYEEEE. V was pared by 1 base and J by 0 bases, with 8 bases between. CDR3 bases: TGTGCCAGCAGCTTGAGGCAGCCCTCTGGAAACACCATATATTTT. Amino acids: CASSLRQPSGNTIYF.

Ten or more counts support this clonotype. The chain joins TRBV7-6 to TRBJ1-6; a possible D gene is TRBD1 (6 bases). CDR1 is SGHVS and CDR2 is FNYEAQ in the germline V gene. The CDR3 loop spans 15 amino acids. Trimming removed 4 bases from V and 3 bases from J, with 10 bases in between. CDR3 nucleotides: TGTGCCAGCAGCTCCACAGGGAGCTATAATTCACCCCTCCACTTT. Residues: CASSSTGSYNSPLHF.

This CDR3 is CASSPPIIGTHGNQPQHF. DNA for the CDR3: TGTGCCAGCTCACCGCCGATTATCGGGACCCACGGCAATCAGCCCCAGCATTTT. V usage is TRBV18 and J usage is TRBJ1-5; D may be TRBD1 (5 bases). Between the trimmed V and J ends, which lost 3 bases and 2 bases, there was a span of 20 bases. The CDR3 runs 18 residues. Per the germline V gene, CDR1 is KGHSH and CDR2 is LQKENI.

Details on this clonotype: A junction boundary mismatches the germline segment, possibly from a read error. The chain recombines TRBV4-1 with TRBJ2-2; no reliable D call. The CDR3 is made up of 14 amino acids. CDR1 is MGHRA and CDR2 is YSYEKL in the germline V gene. The CDR3 DNA follows: TGCACCAGCAGCCAAGCCCAGGCCACCGGGGAGCTGTTTTTT. Translated: CTSSQAQATGELFF.

This clonotype was picked up a small number of times. V usage is TRBV7-2 and J usage is TRBJ2-1; 8 nucleotides line up with TRBD2. Germline V gene data show CDR1 as SGHTA and CDR2 as FQGNSA. The V gene end was trimmed by 2 bases and the J gene end by 2 bases; junction bases not matched to a gene: 11. This CDR3 region has 18 residues. CDR3 sequence (DNA): TGTGCCAGCAGCTTATCCGGTCTCGGGAGGGTTGCCTACAATGAGCAGTTCTTC. Amino acids: CASSLSGLGRVAYNEQFF.

A note on this clonotype: A clone one base away is much larger, so this may be a read error. Here the CDR3 DNA reads TGTGCCAGCGGTCCCAGGGGTGAGCAGTTCTTC. This codes for CASGPRGEQFF. V is TRBV28 and J is TRBJ2-1, with a tentative D call TRBD1 (6 bases). Germline V gene data show CDR1 as MDHEN and CDR2 as SYDVKM. The CDR3 length is 11 residues. Trimming took off 8 bases at V and 9 bases at J, with 11 bases between the two ends.